Listed below are T cell receptor beta chains from one sample, sequenced in a study of cytomegalovirus exposure and HLA in healthy donors. Sequencing was performed with immunoSEQ multiplex PCR; in TCRdb, only in-frame clones are kept and a portion is missing. This sample carries over 60,000 clones, about 95% of them seen once, and the ten largest clones take less than 4%. Material for sequencing was PBMCs. The receptors were gathered from a man aged 18 to 30 in good health and CMV-seronegative. The CDR3 runs from the conserved cysteine through the conserved F or W. D genes are given only for firm matches. Rows may omit the clone size; those that give it use once, few, many or a size class.

TRBJ2-2	TRBD2	.	TRBV9	TGTGCCAGCGCTAGCGGATTTAATAAGAACACCGGGGAGCTGTTTTTT	CASASGFNKNTGELFF
TRBJ1-5	TRBD1	.	TRBV6-5	TGTGCCAGCAGTTACTCGAAGGGGGCCCAGCCCCAGCATTTT	CASSYSKGAQPQHF
TRBJ2-5	.	.	TRBV6-5	TGTGCCAGCAGTCGCGGACAGAGAGAAGAGACCCAGTACTTC	CASSRGQREETQYF
TRBJ1-5	TRBD1	.	TRBV28	TGTGCCAGCAGTTTCTCAGGGGGACACCCAGACTATCAGCCCCAGCATTTT	CASSFSGGHPDYQPQHF
TRBJ1-6	.	.	TRBV6-5	TGTGCCAGCAGTTACGAGGGAAATAATTCACCCCTCCACTTT	CASSYEGNNSPLHF
TRBJ2-6	.	.	TRBV5-4	TGTGCCAGCAACCTCGGGACTTATAACTCTGGGGCCAACGTCCTGACTTTC	CASNLGTYNSGANVLTF
TRBJ2-3	.	.	TRBV19	TGTGCCAGTAGTACCCCACAGGGCCTTAGTGATACGCAGTATTTT	CASSTPQGLSDTQYF
TRBJ1-2	.	once	TRBV5-6	TGTGCCAGCAGCTTGGTTGGCCCGAACTATGGCTACACCTTC	CASSLVGPNYGYTF
TRBJ1-5	.	.	TRBV2	TGTGCCAGCAGTGGGACACTTTATCAGCCCCAGCATTTT	CASSGTLYQPQHF
TRBJ2-7	TRBD1	.	TRBV2	TGTGCCAGCAGTGCAGGGGGCGCGGAGGAGCAGTACTTC	CASSAGGAEEQYF
TRBJ1-1	.	.	TRBV28	TGTGCCAGCAGTTCCCCCAGGAACACTGAAGCTTTCTTT	CASSSPRNTEAFF
TRBJ2-7	TRBD2	.	TRBV9	TGTGCCAGCAGCGTCCCCGGATCGGGAGGCGAGCAGTACTTC	CASSVPGSGGEQYF
TRBJ2-7	TRBD2	.	TRBV6-4	TGTGCCAGCAGTGTCGAAGCGGGGGGATCCTACGAGCAGTACTTC	CASSVEAGGSYEQYF
TRBJ2-2	TRBD2	.	TRBV7-2	TGTGCCAGCAGCTTAGCGGGACTAGTTATCGGGGAGCTGTTTTTT	CASSLAGLVIGELFF
TRBJ1-2	.	.	TRBV28	TGTGCCAGCAGTTCCGTTTATGGCTACACCTTC	CASSSVYGYTF
TRBJ1-5	.	.	TRBV2	TGTGCCAGCACCAAAGAGACAGCATATAGCAATCAGCCCCAGCATTTT	CASTKETAYSNQPQHF
TRBJ1-1	TRBD1	.	TRBV9	TGTGCCAGCAGCCTTCGGACAGGGACCGTGAGCACTGAAGCTTTCTTT	CASSLRTGTVSTEAFF
TRBJ2-1	TRBD1	.	TRBV18	TGTGCCAGCTCACCACCGATGGGGACAGACAATGAGCAGTTCTTC	CASSPPMGTDNEQFF
TRBJ1-2	TRBD1	.	TRBV11-2	TGTGCCAGCAGCCGGGACAGGGGCGGCTACACCTTC	CASSRDRGGYTF
TRBJ2-4	TRBD1	.	TRBV7-2	TGTGCCAGCAGTTTGGGCTTCGGGACAGGGGACGAAATTCAGTACTTC	CASSLGFGTGDEIQYF
TRBJ2-1	TRBD2	few	TRBV2	TGTGCCAGCAGTGTGAGACTAGCTGGGGGCAATGAGCAGTTCTTC	CASSVRLAGGNEQFF
TRBJ1-1	.	once	TRBV9	.	CASSVGPGQVEPFF
TRBJ1-2	.	.	TRBV6-6	TGTGCCAGCGATCCCAGGGGCCGCGGCTACACCTTC	CASDPRGRGYTF
TRBJ1-4	.	.	TRBV30	TGTGCCTGGAAGGGGGGGCGTAGTGAAAAACTGTTTTTT	CAWKGGRSEKLFF
TRBJ2-1	TRBD2	.	TRBV29-1	TGCAGCGTTGACCCCACTGCGGGGGGCAGGAATGAGCAGTTCTTC	CSVDPTAGGRNEQFF
TRBJ1-2	TRBD1	.	TRBV5-1	TGCGCCAGCAGCTTGACAGGGGGCGATTTTTATGGCTACACCTTC	CASSLTGGDFYGYTF
TRBJ2-7	.	.	TRBV25-1	TGTGCCAGCAGACCATGGGGGCCGTACGAGCAGTACTTC	CASRPWGPYEQYF